The 12 T cell receptor beta chains below all came from one sample that was sequenced in a study of blood T cell repertoires in COVID-19. Sequencing used immunoSEQ multiplex PCR; TCRdb keeps in-frame clones, though not all of them. Of approximately 39,000 clones listed, about 89% are singletons. Sequencing used peripheral blood. The source of these receptors is a man over 45 with active or convalescent COVID-19.

The chain joins TRBV5-1 to TRBJ1-5; D is perhaps TRBD1 (5 bases). Between the trimmed V and J ends, which lost 0 bases and 4 bases, there was a span of 11 bases. The V gene's germline CDR1 is SGHRS and CDR2 YFSETQ. This CDR3 has 15 residues. The CDR3 DNA reads TGCGCCAGCAGCTTGGCCCCGGGGGTGAATCAGCCCCAGCATTTT. Translation gives CASSLAPGVNQPQHF. Looking up the rest from reference TRBV5-1 and TRBJ1-5 gives the full variable domain: KAGVTQTPRYLIKTRGQQVTLSCSPISGHRSVSWYQQTPGQGLQFLFEYFSETQRNKGNFPGRFSGRQFSNSRSEMNVSTLELGDSALYLCASSLAPGVNQPQHFGDGTRLSIL.

J is TRBJ2-7 and V is TRBV30; D is uncertain. V was shortened by 4 bases and J by 2 bases, with 9 bases between the two germline ends. This CDR3 region has 12 residues. Germline V gene lookup returns CDR1 GTSNPN and CDR2 SVGIG (reference sequence). CDR3 amino acids: CAWNTGAYEQYF. The DNA for the CDR3 is TGTGCCTGGAATACTGGTGCCTACGAGCAGTACTTC.

The CDR3 loop reads CASSPGGTTYNSPLHF. The CDR3, as DNA: TGCGCCAGCAGCCCCGGAGGGACTACCTATAATTCACCCCTCCACTTT. The genes are TRBV5-1 and TRBJ1-6, with D perhaps matching TRBD1 (5 bases). The V end was cut by 4 bases, the J end by 2 bases, with 13 bases between. This CDR3 spans 16 amino acids. Germline V gene data show CDR1 as SGHRS and CDR2 as YFSETQ.

The V and J genes are TRBV9 and TRBJ1-6, with D uncertain. V shed 2 bases and J shed 0 bases, with 9 bases lying between them. Per the germline V gene, CDR1 is SGDLS and CDR2 is YYNGEE. The CDR3 has 16 amino acids. The CDR3 nucleotides are TGTGCCAGCAGCGTTGGCGGGAGCTCCTATAATTCACCCCTCCACTTT. It translates to CASSVGGSSYNSPLHF.

J is TRBJ1-2 and V is TRBV6-6; a weak D match, TRBD1 (5 bases). The germline gives CDR1 MNHNY, CDR2 SVGAGI (reference sequence). This CDR3 region has 12 residues. Trimming shortened V by 7 bases and J by 6 bases, and 12 bases separated the two germline ends. The CDR3 loop is CASTGGGNGYTF. CDR3 DNA sequence: TGTGCCAGCACCGGGGGGGGAAATGGCTACACCTTC.

The table lists this clone with a few counts. The sample contains more than one DNA sequence encoding this CDR3. This chain uses TRBV20-1 with TRBJ2-7; D is ambiguous. V gave up 3 bases and J gave up 5 bases, with 8 bases separating them. Germline V gene data show CDR1 as DFQATT and CDR2 as SNEGSKA (reference sequence). CDR3 size: 11 residues. The CDR3 is CSARSGHEQYV. CDR3 sequence (DNA): TGCAGTGCTAGGTCAGGTCACGAGCAGTACGTC.

This clone was counted ten times or more. The chain recombines TRBV11-2 with TRBJ2-7; 7 bases map to TRBD2. Germline V gives CDR1 SGHAT, CDR2 FQNNGV. CDR3 length equals 15 residues. J lost 2 bases, V lost 4 bases, and 8 bases had no gene match. The CDR3 region has the DNA TGTGCCAGCAGCTCATATCGCGGACTAGCCTACGAGCAGTACTTC. Its protein product is CASSSYRGLAYEQYF. Full variable domain (outside the CDR3, taken from reference TRBV11-2 and TRBJ2-7): EAGVAQSPRYKIIEKRQSVAFWCNPISGHATLYWYQQILGQGPKLLIQFQNNGVVDDSQLPKDRFSAERLKGVDSTLKIQPAKLEDSAVYLCASSSYRGLAYEQYFGPGTRLTVT.

The chain recombines TRBV5-1 with TRBJ2-5, with 8 bases matching TRBD1. Germline CDR1 SGHRS, CDR2 YFSETQ. The trim removed 4 bases at V and 1 base at J, leaving 6 bases unmatched. The CDR3 contains 15 residues. The CDR3 DNA is TGCGCCAGCAGCCCGAATACAGGGGGCCAAGAGACCCAGTACTTC. The encoded protein is CASSPNTGGQETQYF.

This clone occurred a few times. The CDR3 nucleotides are TGCGCCAGCAGCCGGGACAGGGCTAATGAAAAACTGTTTTTT. Translated: CASSRDRANEKLFF. The chain is built from TRBV5-1 and TRBJ1-4; 9 positions match TRBD1. This CDR3 is built from 14 residues. Germline V gene data show CDR1 as SGHRS and CDR2 as YFSETQ. After removal of 4 bases from V and 3 bases from J, the junction contained 1 base not matched to a gene.

The chain is built from TRBV5-1 and TRBJ1-6; 7 bases map to TRBD1. With V trimmed by 1 base and J by 7 bases, 5 bases remained unmatched. Germline loops: CDR1 SGHRS, CDR2 YFSETQ. The CDR3 extends over 15 amino acids. CDR3 DNA: TGCGCCAGCAGCTTGAAACAGGGGCGCAATTCACCCCTCCACTTT. As protein: CASSLKQGRNSPLHF.

The chain is built from TRBV5-4 and TRBJ2-1, with 8 positions matching TRBD2. The CDR3 loop spans 15 amino acids. Germline CDR1 and CDR2: SGHNT and YYREEE (reference sequence). Trimming at V came to 5 bases and at J to 2 bases, leaving 6 bases not matched to a gene. CDR3 nucleotide sequence: TGTGCCAGCAGTGGGGAGCGGGGGACCTACAATGAGCAGTTCTTC. This sequence encodes CASSGERGTYNEQFF.

DNA of the CDR3: TGTGCCAGCAGCTTGGGGGTTTCAGGGGGCATTGGAGGCTACACCTTC. Translation: CASSLGVSGGIGGYTF. V gene TRBV5-4 combines with J gene TRBJ1-2; TRBD1 agrees at 8 bases. The V and J ends lost 0 bases and 8 bases, in that order; junction bases with no gene match: 12. The CDR3 covers 16 residues. Looked up from germline, CDR1 is SGHNT and CDR2 is YYREEE (reference sequence).